These T cell receptor beta chains were read from a single sample in a study of blood T cell repertoires in COVID-19. Data came from immunoSEQ multiplex PCR; TCRdb stores just in-frame clones and leaves some out. The sample consists of about 190,000 clones, over 70% of them appearing once. Sequenced input: peripheral blood. The receptors were sampled from a man aged 50 to 60 with active or convalescent COVID-19. CDR3s leave out the opening cysteine and the closing phenylalanine or tryptophan. Expanded clones are given a class, and other clones once, few, many or no size at all.

size: -; V: TRBV9; length: 13; J: TRBJ2-1; CDR3: ASSVNSGTVNEQF
size: -; V: TRBV11-2; length: 14; J: TRBJ2-1; CDR3: ASSLDPGLGADEQF
size: -; V: TRBV6-5; length: 13; J: TRBJ2-1; CDR3: ASSPKGTSRYEQF
size: -; V: TRBV12-5; length: 10; J: TRBJ2-5; CDR3: ASGLVLETQY
size: once; V: TRBV5-1; length: 11; J: TRBJ2-7; CDR3: ASSSIQGGEQY
size: once; V: TRBV14; length: 15; J: TRBJ2-5; CDR3: ASSQDLGTSGRETQY
size: -; V: TRBV28; length: 12; J: TRBJ1-6; CDR3: ATEGGGLHSPLH
size: -; V: TRBV10-3; length: 13; J: TRBJ2-7; CDR3: AIRDTSGNSYEQY
size: -; V: TRBV27; length: 10; J: TRBJ1-2; CDR3: ASSLGTGPYT
size: -; V: TRBV18; length: 14; J: TRBJ2-7; CDR3: ASSPSGLAGSNEQY
size: few; V: TRBV7-6; length: 13; J: TRBJ2-7; CDR3: ASSEIGQGAYEQY
size: few; V: TRBV5-1; length: 12; J: TRBJ2-1; CDR3: ASSLSRAQGGQF
size: -; V: TRBV7-8; length: 12; J: TRBJ1-2; CDR3: ASSARGENYGYT
size: -; V: TRBV5-8; length: 13; J: TRBJ2-5; CDR3: ASSLGQGDGETQY
size: -; V: TRBV3-1/TRBV3-2; length: 12; J: TRBJ1-1; CDR3: ASSHDIGATEAF
size: -; V: TRBV28; length: 10; J: TRBJ2-1; CDR3: ASTSTRHEQF
size: once; V: TRBV3-1/TRBV3-2; length: 11; J: TRBJ2-5; CDR3: ASGTGVEETQY
size: -; V: TRBV28; length: 14; J: TRBJ2-5; CDR3: ASSLSVGTSLRTQY
size: -; V: TRBV11-3; length: 11; J: TRBJ2-1; CDR3: ASSLQPRAGQF
size: -; V: TRBV3-1/TRBV3-2; length: 12; J: TRBJ1-3; CDR3: ATQSNVAGNTIY
size: -; V: TRBV5-5; length: 10; J: TRBJ1-1; CDR3: ASSFDQGEAF
size: -; V: TRBV9; length: 12; J: TRBJ1-1; CDR3: ASSVGGVNTEAF
size: few; V: TRBV27; length: 12; J: TRBJ2-3; CDR3: ASSIRGGMDTQY
size: few; V: TRBV6-5; length: 12; J: TRBJ2-7; CDR3: ASSLDRFSYEQY
size: -; V: TRBV27; length: 11; J: TRBJ1-2; CDR3: ASSSRQGIGYT
size: -; V: TRBV10-3; length: 13; J: TRBJ2-1; CDR3: AIAGRAGMYNEQF
size: -; V: TRBV9; length: 12; J: TRBJ1-1; CDR3: ASSEFRGYGEAF
size: -; V: TRBV7-2; length: 10; J: TRBJ1-1; CDR3: ASSLVVGEAF
size: -; V: TRBV30; length: 13; J: TRBJ2-3; CDR3: AWSVGVGAGLKQY
size: -; V: TRBV11-2; length: 12; J: TRBJ1-4; CDR3: ASSRDRGREKLF